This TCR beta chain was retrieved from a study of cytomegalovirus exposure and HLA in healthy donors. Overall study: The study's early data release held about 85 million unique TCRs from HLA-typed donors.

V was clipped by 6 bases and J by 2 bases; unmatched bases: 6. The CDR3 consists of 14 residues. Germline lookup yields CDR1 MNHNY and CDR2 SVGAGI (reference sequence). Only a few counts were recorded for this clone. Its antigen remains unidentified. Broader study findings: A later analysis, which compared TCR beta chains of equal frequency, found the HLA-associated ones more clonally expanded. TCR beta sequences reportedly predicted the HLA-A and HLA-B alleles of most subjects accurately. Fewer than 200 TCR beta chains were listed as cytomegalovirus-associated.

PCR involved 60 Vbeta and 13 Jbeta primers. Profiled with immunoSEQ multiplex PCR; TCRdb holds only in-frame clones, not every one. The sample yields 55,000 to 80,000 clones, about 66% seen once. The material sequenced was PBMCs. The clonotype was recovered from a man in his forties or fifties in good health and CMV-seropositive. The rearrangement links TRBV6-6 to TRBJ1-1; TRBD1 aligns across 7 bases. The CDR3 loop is CASRVTGSNTEAFF. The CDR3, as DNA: TGTGCCAGCAGGGTGACAGGGTCCAACACTGAAGCTTTCTTT.